This T cell receptor beta chain was observed in a study of T cell repertoires in cytomegalovirus infection. Study-wide context: Use of recently identified HLA-C-restricted and well-studied HLA-B-restricted CMV epitopes was part of the study.

The CDR3 length is 15 residues. V lost 6 bases and J 3 bases, leaving 17 bases between the germline ends. This clonotype occurred many times. Antigen: not known. Points from the study as a whole: The ex vivo response was dominated by HLA-C-restricted CMV-specific TCR beta clonotypes. Cumulative frequency (of public TCR beta family members) identified carriers of CMV plus the relevant HLA.

TCRdb reprocessed the reads with MiXCR, giving one entry per CDR3 protein. This repertoire shows approximately 300,000 distinct CDR3 sequences, more than 20% found once; its top ten account for 10% to 15%. The receptor's source is a human donor in good health (CMV status not recorded). Some clones in this sample may be carry-over from other donors' samples. The source was cultured PBMCs, collected from culture after CMV antigen stimulation. The chain carries TRBV12-3 or TRBV12-4 and TRBJ1-1; the D gene is possibly TRBD1 (6 bases). CDR3 amino acids: CASSPMGGRDTEAFF. The CDR3 DNA follows: TGTGCCAGCAGCCCAATGGGGGGGCGCGACACTGAAGCTTTCTTT.